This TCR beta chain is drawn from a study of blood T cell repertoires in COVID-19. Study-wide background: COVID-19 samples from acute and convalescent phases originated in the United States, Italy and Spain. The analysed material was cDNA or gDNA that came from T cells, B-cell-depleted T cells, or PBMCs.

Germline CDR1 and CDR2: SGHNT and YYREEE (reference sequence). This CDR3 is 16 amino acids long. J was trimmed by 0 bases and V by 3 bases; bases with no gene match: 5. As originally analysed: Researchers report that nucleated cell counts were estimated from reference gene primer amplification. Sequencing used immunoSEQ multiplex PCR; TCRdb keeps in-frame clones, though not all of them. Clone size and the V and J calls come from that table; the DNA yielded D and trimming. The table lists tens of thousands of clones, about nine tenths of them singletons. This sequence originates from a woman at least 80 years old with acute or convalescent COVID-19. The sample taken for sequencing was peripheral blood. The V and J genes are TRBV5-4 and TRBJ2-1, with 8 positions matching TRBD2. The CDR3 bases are TGTGCCAGCAGCTCCAAGCGGGAGTTCTCCTACAATGAGCAGTTCTTC. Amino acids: CASSSKREFSYNEQFF. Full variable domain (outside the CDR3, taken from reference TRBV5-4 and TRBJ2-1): ETGVTQSPTHLIKTRGQQVTLRCSSQSGHNTVSWYQQALGQGPQFIFQYYREEENGRGNFPPRFSGLQFPNYSSELNVNALELDDSALYLCASSSKREFSYNEQFFGPGTRLTVL.